This TCR beta chain was identified in a study of CD8 T cells in ankylosing spondylitis. TCRdb re-analysed the 5' RACE reads in MiXCR, keeping a single row per CDR3 protein. The sample has 300,000 to 350,000 distinct CDR3 sequences, about 15% seen once. This clonotype was found a few times. No antigen is known for it. General observations from the study: Characteristic of ankylosing spondylitis blood, it appeared, was a TCR beta motif comprising about eight highly homologous variants. Both synovial fluid and blood in reactive arthritis had previously been reported to carry some motif variants.

This sequence was found in a male donor with ankylosing spondylitis or in good health (not recorded which). Sequences were obtained from blood, either unsorted or a sorted T cell fraction (not recorded which).

CDR3 amino acids: CASRDYSGANVLTF. CDR3 DNA sequence: TGCGCCAGCCGAGACTACTCTGGGGCCAACGTCCTGACTTTC. The V gene is TRBV5-1, the J gene TRBJ2-6; tentative D call: TRBD2 (5 bases). The length of the CDR3 is 14 residues. Trimming shortened V by 7 bases and J by 0 bases, and 8 bases separated the two germline ends. Germline CDR1 is SGHRS and CDR2 is YFSETQ.